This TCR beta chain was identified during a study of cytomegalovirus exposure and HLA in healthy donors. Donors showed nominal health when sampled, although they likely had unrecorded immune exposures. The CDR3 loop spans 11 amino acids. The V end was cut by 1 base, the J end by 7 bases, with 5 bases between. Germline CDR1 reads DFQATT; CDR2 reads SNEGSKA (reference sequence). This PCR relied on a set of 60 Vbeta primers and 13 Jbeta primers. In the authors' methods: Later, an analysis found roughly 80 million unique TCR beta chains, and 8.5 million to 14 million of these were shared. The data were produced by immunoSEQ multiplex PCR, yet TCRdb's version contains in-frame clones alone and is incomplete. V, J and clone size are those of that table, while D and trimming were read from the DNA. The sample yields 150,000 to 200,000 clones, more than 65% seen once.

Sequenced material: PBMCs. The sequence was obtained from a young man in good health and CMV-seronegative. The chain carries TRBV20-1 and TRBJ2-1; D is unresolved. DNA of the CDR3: TGCAGTGCTAGAGTTCTAAATGAGCAGTTCTTC. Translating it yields CSARVLNEQFF.